These 18 T cell receptor beta chains were sequenced from one sample in a study of technical replicates of blood from a handful of donors. The table came from immunoSEQ multiplex PCR; TCRdb's copy has only in-frame clones and leaves some out. The table shows more than 65,000 clones, with around 90% occurring only once. The sequencing sample was made of T cells isolated from PBMCs. The receptors originated from a human donor in good health.

The gene calls are TRBV6-1 and TRBJ2-7; 12 positions match TRBD2. The V gene end was trimmed by 6 bases and the J gene end by 2 bases; junction bases not matched to a gene: 5. The V gene's germline CDR1 is MNHNS and CDR2 SASEGT. The CDR3 consists of 15 residues. The CDR3 DNA sequence: TGTGCCAGCAGGGTCTGGACTAGCGGGACCTACGAGCAGTACTTC. Its translation is CASRVWTSGTYEQYF.

V usage is TRBV5-5 and J usage is TRBJ1-2, with D perhaps TRBD1 (5 bases). Germline-derived CDR1 and CDR2 are SGHKS and YYEKEE (reference sequence). The length of the CDR3 is 17 residues. Trimming took off 0 bases at V and 8 bases at J, with 23 bases between the two ends. The CDR3 spells CASSLGVEGRGAGGYTF. The CDR3 DNA reads TGTGCCAGCAGCTTGGGGGTCGAGGGCCGGGGCGCGGGGGGCTACACCTTC.

This chain connects TRBV28 to TRBJ1-5; 10 bases are a match to TRBD1. CDR3 length: 16 residues. CDR1 and CDR2 (germline): MDHEN, SYDVKM. J lost 4 bases, V lost 8 bases, and 11 bases had no gene match. The CDR3 bases are TGTGCCAGCCCACCCTCGACAGGGGGCGGGAATCAGCCCCAGCATTTT. Translated: CASPPSTGGGNQPQHF.

The chain recombines TRBV5-4 with TRBJ2-3; the D gene is possibly TRBD2 (5 bases). The CDR3 is 15 residues long. Germline V gene data show CDR1 as SGHNT and CDR2 as YYREEE (reference sequence). The V end was cut by 0 bases, the J end by 2 bases, with 10 bases between. The DNA of the CDR3 is TGTGCCAGCAGCTTGGGAAAGCGGTTCACAGATACGCAGTATTTT. Translation gives CASSLGKRFTDTQYF.

The V and J genes are TRBV30 and TRBJ1-5; TRBD1 might be the D (6 bases). Germline V gene sequence: CDR1 GTSNPN, CDR2 SVGIG (reference sequence). The CDR3 loop spans 13 amino acids. V shed 1 base and J shed 7 bases, with 11 bases lying between them. This chain's CDR3 is CAWSDRERQPQHF. CDR3 in DNA: TGTGCCTGGAGTGACAGGGAGAGGCAGCCCCAGCATTTT. Supplemented by reference TRBV30 and TRBJ1-5, the full variable domain reads SQTIHQWPATLVQPVGSPLSLECTVEGTSNPNLYWYRQAAGRGLQLLFYSVGIGQISSEVPQNLSASRPQDRQFILSSKKLLLSDSGFYLCAWSDRERQPQHFGDGTRLSIL.

The gene calls are TRBV11-2 and TRBJ2-7, with D perhaps matching TRBD1 (5 bases). The CDR3 is 13 amino acids. V gave up 4 bases and J gave up 6 bases, with 13 bases separating them. CDR1 is SGHAT and CDR2 is FQNNGV in the germline V gene. The CDR3 DNA reads TGTGCCAGCAGCTCTGCAGGGCTGACCGAGCAGTACTTC. Translated, it gives CASSSAGLTEQYF.

The J gene is TRBJ2-3, the V gene TRBV5-6; D perhaps matches TRBD2 (5 bases). Germline V lookup: CDR1 SGHDT, CDR2 YYEEEE. This CDR3 comprises 15 residues. V was clipped by 6 bases and J by 0 bases, with 14 bases between them. For the CDR3, the DNA is TGTGCCAGCACGTCCCCAGCGGCTAGCACAGATACGCAGTATTTT. This gives the protein CASTSPAASTDTQYF.

The CDR3 reads CASSQASDYYEQYF. CDR3 coding DNA: TGTGCCAGCAGCCAAGCCAGCGATTATTACGAGCAGTACTTC. The rearrangement uses TRBV4-2 and TRBJ2-7; D is ambiguous. Trimming removed 1 base at V and 4 bases at J, with 11 bases between. This CDR3 spans 14 amino acids. Germline V gene lookup returns CDR1 LGHNA and CDR2 YNFKEQ.

The genes are TRBV7-3 and TRBJ2-7; possibly TRBD1 for D (6 bases). V was trimmed by 2 bases and J by 2 bases, leaving 19 bases between them. This CDR3 region has 17 residues. Germline V gene data show CDR1 as SGHTA and CDR2 as FQGTGA. CDR3 protein: CASSLEGSPSGAYEQYF. As DNA, the CDR3 is TGTGCCAGCAGCTTAGAAGGTTCGCCGTCAGGGGCCTACGAGCAGTACTTC.

This chain uses TRBV5-1 with TRBJ2-3; 11 bases match TRBD2. CDR3 length: 16 residues. CDR1 is SGHRS, CDR2 YFSETQ, per germline. J gave up 5 bases and V 2 bases, and 7 bases lay outside the gene matches. CDR3 nucleotide sequence: TGCGCCAGCAGCTTAGTAGCGGGAGGGCAAGGAGATACGCAGTATTTT. Protein sequence: CASSLVAGGQGDTQYF.

The gene calls are TRBV2 and TRBJ1-2; D perhaps matches TRBD1 (5 bases). This CDR3 is built from 12 residues. Germline CDR1 is SNHLY and CDR2 is FYNNEI. V dropped 3 bases and J dropped 5 bases, with 7 bases sitting between them. This chain's CDR3 is CASSDGGYGYTF. The CDR3, as DNA: TGTGCCAGCAGTGATGGGGGGTATGGCTACACCTTC.

The chain links TRBV7-6 to TRBJ1-1, with a tentative D call TRBD1 (5 bases). V lost 1 base to trimming and J lost 5 bases, with 17 bases between them. The CDR3 consists of 16 residues. CDR1 is SGHVS and CDR2 is FNYEAQ in the germline V gene. The CDR3 nucleotides are TGTGCCAGCAGCTTAGGATCCGGGACGGGGAGGACTGAAGCTTTCTTT. This gives the protein CASSLGSGTGRTEAFF.

The chain combines TRBV10-1 with TRBJ2-7, with D unclear. V was cut by 2 bases and J by 3 bases, with 5 bases left in between. The CDR3 extends over 12 amino acids. From germline, CDR1 is WNHNN and CDR2 SYGVQD (reference sequence). DNA of the CDR3: TGCGCCAGCAGTGAGGACTTCTACGAGCAGTACTTC. Translating gives CASSEDFYEQYF.

About this clone itself: A read error may account for a junction end that differs from germline. This chain connects TRBV27 to TRBJ2-7; the match to TRBD2 covers 7 bases. Per germline, CDR1 MNHEY and CDR2 SMNVEV (reference sequence). The CDR3 loop spans 11 amino acids. The chain's CDR3 is CATGLAYEQYF. The CDR3 coding sequence is TGCGCTACAGGACTAGCCTACGAGCAGTACTTC.

This clone was recorded only once. V gene TRBV13 combines with J gene TRBJ2-3, with 10 bases fitting TRBD1. Germline trimming cut 5 bases from V and 2 bases from J; bases unmatched to any gene: 1. Germline V CDR1 and CDR2: PRHDT, FYEKMQ (reference sequence). The CDR3 extends over 14 amino acids. In DNA form, the CDR3 reads TGTGCCAGCAGCGGGACAGGGGCCACAGATACGCAGTATTTT. It encodes CASSGTGATDTQYF.

V is TRBV11-2 and J is TRBJ2-7; 10 positions agree with TRBD2. The CDR3 runs to 15 residues. Germline CDR1 is SGHAT and CDR2 is FQNNGV. J lost 4 bases, V lost 5 bases, and 8 bases had no gene match. The CDR3 nucleotides are TGTGCCAGCAGCCCTTTCCCGGGACTAGCGTACGAGCAGTACTTC. It translates to CASSPFPGLAYEQYF.

J is TRBJ1-2 and V is TRBV21-1; the D segment call TRBD1 is taken from the table without a DNA check. TRBV21-1 is an annotated pseudogene. This CDR3 contains 12 residues. Here the CDR3 DNA reads TGTGCCAGTCGGGACAGTTTTTATGGCTACACCTTC. This translates into CASRDSFYGYTF.

The gene calls are TRBV19 and TRBJ1-5, with D uncertain. The CDR3 is 14 residues long. From germline, CDR1 is LNHDA and CDR2 SQIVND (reference sequence). The V and J ends lost 5 bases and 0 bases respectively, with 8 bases between them. CDR3 residues: CASSYSYSNQPQHF. CDR3 in DNA: TGTGCCAGTAGTTACAGTTATAGCAATCAGCCCCAGCATTTT. Full variable domain (remainder filled in from reference TRBV19 and TRBJ1-5): DGGITQSPKYLFRKEGQNVTLSCEQNLNHDAMYWYRQDPGQGLRLIYYSQIVNDFQKGDIAEGYSVSREKKESFPLTVTSAQKNPTAFYLCASSYSYSNQPQHFGDGTRLSIL.